This T cell receptor (beta chain) derives from a study of PD-1 blockade in mismatch repair-deficient tumors. Across the whole study: Patients had over ten mismatch repair-deficient cancer types and were previously treated and progressing. Points from the study as a whole: After pembrolizumab, tumor-resident clones rose rapidly, then generally contracted before radiologic responses.

PCR or immunohistochemistry showed mismatch repair deficiency in every enrolled patient. TCRs were sequenced from a few patients responding to pembrolizumab. In this sample, this clone turned up once. Its antigen remains unknown. Assay used: immunoSEQ multiplex PCR; TCRdb lists only in-frame clones, some missing. The data contain around 110,000 clones, about 80% of them singletons. The V end was cut by 4 bases, the J end by 0 bases, with 7 bases between. Germline CDR1 is SQVTM and CDR2 is ANQGSEA. The CDR3 has 12 residues. The chain combines TRBV29-1 with TRBJ2-7; perhaps TRBD1 as D (6 bases). The material was peripheral blood, obtained roughly 60 weeks after starting pembrolizumab. The source of this sequence is an adult with mismatch repair-deficient cancer. CDR3 DNA: TGCAGCGTTGGGGACACCTCCTACGAGCAGTACTTC. Translating gives CSVGDTSYEQYF.